This TCR beta chain originates from a study of radiotherapy plus CTLA-4 blockade in lung cancer. As for the study in general: For approximately 19% of patients, objective responses occurred, and around 34% had disease control.

Findings of the study overall: Early clone dynamics of blood T cells, plus interferon-beta, reportedly predicted response best. Blood TCR clones of tumor origin expanded after radiotherapy plus ipilimumab.

Data came from immunoSEQ multiplex PCR; TCRdb stores just in-frame clones and leaves some out. Counted here are around 110,000 clones, just under 90% occurring once; the ten biggest clones make up 5.5% to 8.5%. As concerns this clone: Antigen specificity is unknown.

The germline gives CDR1 SEHNR, CDR2 FQNEAQ (reference sequence). This CDR3 comprises 15 residues. The V gene end was trimmed by 1 base and the J gene end by 7 bases; junction bases not matched to a gene: 8. The material sequenced was peripheral blood, taken from a patient treated with radiotherapy plus ipilimumab. This sequence was found in a human donor with non-small cell lung cancer that progressed on radiotherapy plus ipilimumab. This chain uses TRBV7-9 with TRBJ2-7, with 9 bases that match TRBD2. The CDR3 coding sequence is TGTGCCAGCAGCTTAGTAGGGACTAGCTTGGTTGAGCAGTACTTC. This encodes CASSLVGTSLVEQYF. The variable domain in full, completed from reference TRBV7-9 and TRBJ2-7, reads DTGVSQNPRHKITKRGQNVTFRCDPISEHNRLYWYRQTLGQGPEFLTYFQNEAQLEKSRLLSDRFSAERPKGSFSTLEIQRTEQGDSAMYLCASSLVGTSLVEQYFGPGTRLTVT.